The rows below give T cell receptor beta chains drawn from one sample of a study of early T cells in non-severe SARS-CoV-2 infection. TCRdb used MiXCR to reprocess the 5' RACE reads, holding one entry per CDR3 protein. The sample records tens of thousands of distinct CDR3 sequences, less than 10% being singletons. The source was whole blood, collected at baseline. Every receptor here comes from an adult who was a healthcare worker with PCR-confirmed SARS-CoV-2 infection or an uninfected control (not recorded which). The CDR3 runs from the conserved cysteine through the conserved F or W. D genes are given only for firm matches. Where a row states a size, it is once, few, many or the class of an expanded clone; other rows omit it.

V gene: TRBV11-2
J gene: TRBJ2-7
D gene: TRBD1
clone size: -
CDR3 protein: CASSQFPGQAYEQYF
CDR3 DNA: TGTGCCAGCAGCCAGTTTCCGGGACAGGCCTACGAGCAGTACTTC

V gene: TRBV4-3
J gene: TRBJ1-6
D gene: -
clone size: few
CDR3 protein: CASSQDWGISPLHF
CDR3 DNA: TGCGCCAGCAGCCAAGATTGGGGTATTTCACCCCTCCACTTT

V gene: TRBV30
J gene: TRBJ1-2
D gene: TRBD1
clone size: few
CDR3 protein: CAWSPTGSSYTF
CDR3 DNA: TGTGCCTGGAGTCCGACAGGGAGTAGCTACACCTTC

V gene: TRBV10-1
J gene: TRBJ2-5
D gene: TRBD2
clone size: few
CDR3 protein: CASSESTSKETQYF
CDR3 DNA: TGCGCCAGCAGTGAGTCGACTAGCAAGGAGACCCAGTACTTC

V gene: TRBV19
J gene: TRBJ2-3
D gene: TRBD1
clone size: medium-sized
CDR3 protein: CASSVGQGHTDTQYF
CDR3 DNA: TGTGCCAGTAGTGTAGGACAGGGCCACACAGATACGCAGTATTTT

V gene: TRBV30
J gene: TRBJ1-2
D gene: -
clone size: few
CDR3 protein: CAWTTEVGYGYTF
CDR3 DNA: TGTGCCTGGACGACAGAGGTTGGCTATGGCTACACCTTC

V gene: TRBV7-8
J gene: TRBJ2-5
D gene: -
clone size: many
CDR3 protein: CASSLDWGQETQYF
CDR3 DNA: TGTGCCAGCAGCTTAGATTGGGGCCAAGAGACCCAGTACTTC

V gene: TRBV29-1
J gene: TRBJ2-7
D gene: TRBD1
clone size: -
CDR3 protein: CSAGQSSYEQYF
CDR3 DNA: TGCAGCGCGGGACAGTCGTCCTACGAGCAGTACTTC

V gene: TRBV6-7
J gene: TRBJ1-3
D gene: TRBD1
clone size: many
CDR3 protein: CASSPRTGEYFNTIYF
CDR3 DNA: TGTGCCAGCAGTCCCCGGACAGGGGAGTATTTCAACACCATATATTTT

V gene: TRBV2
J gene: TRBJ2-3
D gene: TRBD2
clone size: -
CDR3 protein: CASRELAGSTDTQYF
CDR3 DNA: TGTGCCAGCAGGGAACTAGCGGGGAGCACAGATACGCAGTATTTT

V gene: TRBV5-1
J gene: TRBJ2-3
D gene: -
clone size: -
CDR3 protein: CASSLVATRTDTQYF
CDR3 DNA: TGCGCCAGCAGCTTGGTTGCGACTAGGACAGATACGCAGTATTTT

V gene: TRBV11-2
J gene: TRBJ1-3
D gene: -
clone size: few
CDR3 protein: CASSLAYRGNTIYF
CDR3 DNA: TGTGCCAGCAGCTTAGCATACAGAGGAAACACCATATATTTT

V gene: TRBV10-2
J gene: TRBJ2-3
D gene: -
clone size: -
CDR3 protein: CASKGGNPRADTQYF
CDR3 DNA: TGCGCCAGCAAGGGCGGTAATCCGCGGGCAGATACGCAGTATTTT

V gene: TRBV7-6
J gene: TRBJ1-6
D gene: -
clone size: many
CDR3 protein: CASSSGPDNSPLHF
CDR3 DNA: TGTGCCAGCAGCTCGGGACCGGATAATTCACCCCTCCACTTT

V gene: TRBV12-3/TRBV12-4
J gene: TRBJ2-3
D gene: -
clone size: few
CDR3 protein: CASTDDGFTDTQYF
CDR3 DNA: TGTGCCAGCACCGACGACGGATTCACAGATACGCAGTATTTT

V gene: TRBV20-1
J gene: TRBJ2-1
D gene: -
clone size: many
CDR3 protein: CSARDLGSSTYNEQFF
CDR3 DNA: TGCAGTGCTAGAGATCTCGGCTCCTCAACCTACAATGAGCAGTTCTTC

V gene: TRBV24-1
J gene: TRBJ2-1
D gene: -
clone size: many
CDR3 protein: CATSDFGRGGSYNEQFF
CDR3 DNA: TGTGCCACCAGTGATTTTGGCAGGGGAGGGTCCTACAATGAGCAGTTCTTC

V gene: TRBV6-2/TRBV6-3
J gene: TRBJ2-3
D gene: -
clone size: many
CDR3 protein: CASSYRVTDTQYF
CDR3 DNA: TGTGCCAGCAGTTATAGAGTCACAGATACGCAGTATTTT

V gene: TRBV7-6
J gene: TRBJ2-1
D gene: TRBD1
clone size: many
CDR3 protein: CASSKGQGAINEQFF
CDR3 DNA: TGTGCCAGCAGCAAGGGACAGGGAGCGATCAATGAGCAGTTCTTC

V gene: TRBV12-3/TRBV12-4
J gene: TRBJ1-2
D gene: TRBD1
clone size: many
CDR3 protein: CASSIGTGGLYGYTF
CDR3 DNA: TGTGCCAGCAGTATCGGGACAGGGGGCCTCTATGGCTACACCTTC

V gene: TRBV7-9
J gene: TRBJ2-2
D gene: -
clone size: -
CDR3 protein: CASRHDSLTGELFF
CDR3 DNA: TGTGCCAGCAGGCATGACAGCCTCACAGGGGAGCTGTTTTTT

V gene: TRBV7-3
J gene: TRBJ2-3
D gene: -
clone size: -
CDR3 protein: CASSLRGSTDTQYF
CDR3 DNA: TGTGCCAGCAGCTTAAGAGGGAGCACAGATACGCAGTATTTT

V gene: TRBV27
J gene: TRBJ2-2
D gene: -
clone size: many
CDR3 protein: CASSPLGQGLFPNTGELFF
CDR3 DNA: TGTGCCAGCAGCCCTTTGGGGCAGGGCCTATTTCCGAACACCGGGGAGCTGTTTTTT

V gene: TRBV10-3
J gene: TRBJ1-1
D gene: -
clone size: -
CDR3 protein: CAISENRPRWAFF
CDR3 DNA: TGTGCCATCAGTGAGAACCGACCGCGATGGGCTTTCTTT

V gene: TRBV9
J gene: TRBJ2-1
D gene: TRBD1
clone size: many
CDR3 protein: CASSDPDSRGIGYNEQFF
CDR3 DNA: TGTGCCAGCAGCGATCCAGACTCCAGGGGGATCGGGTACAATGAGCAGTTCTTC

V gene: TRBV12-3/TRBV12-4
J gene: TRBJ2-3
D gene: -
clone size: -
CDR3 protein: CASSFWAGSTDTQYF
CDR3 DNA: TGTGCCAGCAGTTTCTGGGCGGGGAGCACAGATACGCAGTATTTT

V gene: TRBV19
J gene: TRBJ1-5
D gene: -
clone size: many
CDR3 protein: CASSISPEQPQHF
CDR3 DNA: TGTGCCAGTAGTATTTCCCCCGAACAGCCCCAGCATTTT

V gene: TRBV11-1
J gene: TRBJ1-1
D gene: -
clone size: few
CDR3 protein: CASSLMVPRAEAFF
CDR3 DNA: TGTGCCAGCAGCTTAATGGTCCCGAGGGCTGAAGCTTTCTTT

V gene: TRBV6-2/TRBV6-3
J gene: TRBJ2-3
D gene: -
clone size: few
CDR3 protein: CASSYSLGRYTQYF
CDR3 DNA: TGTGCCAGCAGTTACTCTTTGGGGCGGTATACGCAGTATTTT

V gene: TRBV28
J gene: TRBJ2-7
D gene: -
clone size: -
CDR3 protein: CASSLDEPDEQYF
CDR3 DNA: TGTGCCAGCAGTTTAGACGAGCCAGACGAGCAGTACTTC

V gene: TRBV30
J gene: TRBJ2-7
D gene: -
clone size: medium-sized
CDR3 protein: CAWSGSGEPYEQYF
CDR3 DNA: TGTGCCTGGAGTGGTAGTGGGGAGCCCTACGAGCAGTACTTC

V gene: TRBV7-9
J gene: TRBJ1-1
D gene: -
clone size: few
CDR3 protein: CASSLPGGVGEAFF
CDR3 DNA: TGTGCCAGCAGCCTCCCGGGGGGTGTCGGTGAAGCTTTCTTT

V gene: TRBV20-1
J gene: TRBJ1-5
D gene: -
clone size: -
CDR3 protein: CSATGNNQPQHF
CDR3 DNA: TGCAGTGCTACAGGGAACAATCAGCCCCAGCATTTT

V gene: TRBV12-3/TRBV12-4
J gene: TRBJ1-1
D gene: -
clone size: -
CDR3 protein: CATGGRRNTEAFF
CDR3 DNA: TGTGCCACGGGAGGACGGAGGAACACTGAAGCTTTCTTT

V gene: TRBV28
J gene: TRBJ2-3
D gene: TRBD2
clone size: many
CDR3 protein: CASKLAGGNTDTQYF
CDR3 DNA: TGTGCCAGCAAATTAGCGGGGGGAAACACAGATACGCAGTATTTT

V gene: TRBV20-1
J gene: TRBJ1-6
D gene: -
clone size: few
CDR3 protein: CSAPATGSDNSPLHF
CDR3 DNA: TGCAGTGCCCCAGCTACAGGTTCTGATAATTCACCCCTCCACTTT

V gene: TRBV19
J gene: TRBJ1-5
D gene: -
clone size: few
CDR3 protein: CASSMTENQPQHF
CDR3 DNA: TGTGCCAGTAGTATGACAGAAAATCAGCCCCAGCATTTT

V gene: TRBV5-1
J gene: TRBJ2-2
D gene: -
clone size: -
CDR3 protein: CASSLSGELFF
CDR3 DNA: TGCGCCAGCAGCCTTAGCGGGGAGCTGTTTTTT

V gene: TRBV28
J gene: TRBJ2-5
D gene: TRBD1
clone size: once
CDR3 protein: CASSRPGQVQETQYF
CDR3 DNA: TGTGCCAGCAGCCGCCCCGGACAGGTTCAAGAGACCCAGTACTTC

V gene: TRBV20-1
J gene: TRBJ1-1
D gene: -
clone size: many
CDR3 protein: CSATQGNTEAFF
CDR3 DNA: TGCAGTGCCACACAGGGGAACACTGAAGCTTTCTTT

V gene: TRBV6-2/TRBV6-3
J gene: TRBJ1-1
D gene: -
clone size: few
CDR3 protein: CASSSGRLTEAFF
CDR3 DNA: TGTGCCAGCAGTTCCGGACGCCTCACTGAAGCTTTCTTT

V gene: TRBV2
J gene: TRBJ2-7
D gene: -
clone size: -
CDR3 protein: CASMYQYEQYF
CDR3 DNA: TGTGCCAGCATGTATCAATACGAGCAGTACTTC

V gene: TRBV2
J gene: TRBJ2-7
D gene: -
clone size: few
CDR3 protein: CASSDRMGDEQYF
CDR3 DNA: TGTGCCAGCAGTGATCGTATGGGGGACGAGCAGTACTTC

V gene: TRBV11-3
J gene: TRBJ1-1
D gene: -
clone size: many
CDR3 protein: CASSATENTEAFF
CDR3 DNA: TGTGCCAGCAGCGCTACAGAGAACACTGAAGCTTTCTTT

V gene: TRBV5-1
J gene: TRBJ2-3
D gene: -
clone size: -
CDR3 protein: CASSLLLGTDTQYF
CDR3 DNA: TGCGCCAGCAGCTTGCTCCTAGGCACAGATACGCAGTATTTT

V gene: TRBV5-1
J gene: TRBJ1-1
D gene: -
clone size: few
CDR3 protein: CASSRRPGMDTEAFF
CDR3 DNA: TGCGCCAGCAGCCGTAGACCTGGGATGGACACTGAAGCTTTCTTT

V gene: TRBV28
J gene: TRBJ1-6
D gene: -
clone size: -
CDR3 protein: CASSSSFPSSPLHF
CDR3 DNA: TGTGCCAGCAGTTCCTCCTTTCCATCCTCACCCCTCCACTTT

V gene: TRBV7-2
J gene: TRBJ2-1
D gene: -
clone size: many
CDR3 protein: CASSTRGSYNEQFF
CDR3 DNA: TGTGCCAGCAGCACTAGGGGCTCCTACAATGAGCAGTTCTTC

V gene: TRBV6-5
J gene: TRBJ2-4
D gene: -
clone size: -
CDR3 protein: CASSRGAVAKNIQYF
CDR3 DNA: TGTGCCAGCAGCCGCGGGGCAGTAGCCAAAAACATTCAGTACTTC

V gene: TRBV12-3/TRBV12-4
J gene: TRBJ2-7
D gene: TRBD2
clone size: many
CDR3 protein: CASASPSGGHYEQYF
CDR3 DNA: TGTGCCAGCGCCAGCCCTAGCGGGGGCCACTACGAGCAGTACTTC

V gene: TRBV12-3/TRBV12-4
J gene: TRBJ1-6
D gene: TRBD1
clone size: -
CDR3 protein: CASSYGTGENSPLHF
CDR3 DNA: TGTGCCAGCAGTTATGGGACAGGGGAGAATTCACCCCTCCACTTT

V gene: TRBV20-1
J gene: TRBJ1-1
D gene: -
clone size: few
CDR3 protein: CSASVASNPNTEAFF
CDR3 DNA: TGCAGTGCTAGCGTCGCGTCAAACCCTAACACTGAAGCTTTCTTT

V gene: TRBV5-1
J gene: TRBJ2-7
D gene: TRBD2
clone size: -
CDR3 protein: CASSSGTSGTYEQYF
CDR3 DNA: TGCGCCAGCAGCTCAGGGACTAGCGGAACCTACGAGCAGTACTTC